A selection of T cell receptor beta chains follows, all from one sample in a study of cytomegalovirus exposure and HLA in healthy donors. Repertoires were generated with immunoSEQ multiplex PCR, while TCRdb's copy carries only in-frame clones and drops some. Of about 84,000 clones listed, 55% to 70% were seen once; the top ten hold over 12%. Sequencing used PBMCs. The receptors originated from a woman aged 40 to 55 in good health and CMV-seropositive. Both conserved end residues are part of each CDR3. D genes are given only for firm matches. Rows may omit the clone size; those that give it use once, few, many or a size class.

.	TRBJ2-7	.	TRBV6-5	CASSYSPTTTYEQYF	TGTGCCAGCAGTTACTCGCCCACAACAACCTACGAGCAGTACTTC
few	TRBJ1-5	.	TRBV27	CASSLNRYQPQHF	TGTGCCAGCAGTTTGAACAGGTATCAGCCCCAGCATTTT
.	TRBJ2-1	TRBD2	TRBV27	CASSQAGAVPNEQFF	TGTGCCAGCAGTCAAGCGGGAGCCGTCCCAAATGAGCAGTTCTTC
.	TRBJ1-1	.	TRBV10-1	CARGEGVSVDGEAFF	TGCGCCAGAGGGGAAGGTGTTTCGGTGGACGGTGAAGCTTTCTTT
.	TRBJ1-2	TRBD1	TRBV6-5	CASSYSTRGGYTF	TGTGCCAGCAGTTACTCCACCAGGGGGGGCTACACCTTC
once	TRBJ1-1	.	TRBV28	CASSFASGMNTEAFF	TGTGCCAGCAGTTTCGCCTCGGGGATGAACACTGAAGCTTTCTTT
.	TRBJ1-2	.	TRBV30	CAWSAGHLDF	TGTGCCTGGAGTGCTGGACACCTAGACTTC
.	TRBJ2-7	.	TRBV5-6	CASSSRVYEQYF	TGTGCCAGCAGCTCAAGAGTCTACGAGCAGTACTTC
.	TRBJ1-4	TRBD1	TRBV28	CASSSGGRTNEKLFF	TGTGCCAGCAGTTCAGGGGGGCGGACAAATGAAAAACTGTTTTTT
.	TRBJ2-5	.	TRBV2	CASSEELGAETQYF	TGTGCCAGCAGTGAGGAGCTAGGGGCAGAGACCCAGTACTTC
few	TRBJ2-1	TRBD2	TRBV5-4	CASSPATSGSGNEQFF	TGTGCCAGCAGCCCTGCGACTAGCGGGAGTGGCAATGAGCAGTTCTTC
.	TRBJ2-7	.	TRBV4-3	CASSQDWGGQAYEQYF	TGCGCCAGCAGCCAAGATTGGGGGGGGCAGGCCTACGAGCAGTACTTC
few	TRBJ1-2	.	TRBV30	CASSGTYGGYTF	TGTGCCTCCTCCGGGACATACGGGGGCTACACCTTC
.	TRBJ1-1	TRBD1	TRBV30	CAWSPPGQGNTEAFF	TGTGCCTGGAGTCCCCCGGGACAGGGGAACACTGAAGCTTTCTTT
.	TRBJ2-7	TRBD1	TRBV7-2	CASSLWTGDGYEQYF	TGTGCCAGCAGCTTATGGACAGGAGATGGGTACGAGCAGTACTTC
.	TRBJ2-5	TRBD1	TRBV28	CASSLSGTAYQETQYF	TGTGCCAGCAGTTTATCCGGGACAGCGTACCAAGAGACCCAGTACTTC
.	TRBJ1-2	.	TRBV7-2	CASSLNQAGRDGYTF	TGTGCCAGCAGCTTAAACCAGGCAGGGAGGGATGGCTACACCTTC
.	TRBJ2-2	TRBD2	TRBV7-8	CAGGGLAGPNTGELFF	TGTGCCGGCGGCGGCCTAGCGGGACCTAACACCGGGGAGCTGTTTTTT
few	TRBJ1-2	TRBD1	TRBV28	CASGSWDRGSNYGYTF	TGTGCCAGCGGATCATGGGACAGGGGATCTAACTATGGCTACACCTTC
few	TRBJ1-2	.	TRBV4-3	CASSQKAGARGYTF	TGCGCCAGCAGCCAAAAGGCAGGGGCCAGGGGCTACACCTTC
few	TRBJ1-5	TRBD1	TRBV7-2	CASSPDRERGQPQHF	TGTGCCAGCAGCCCCGACAGGGAGAGAGGTCAGCCCCAGCATTTT
.	TRBJ2-1	TRBD2	TRBV19	CASSETSGSYNEQFF	TGTGCCAGTAGTGAGACTAGCGGCTCCTACAATGAGCAGTTCTTC